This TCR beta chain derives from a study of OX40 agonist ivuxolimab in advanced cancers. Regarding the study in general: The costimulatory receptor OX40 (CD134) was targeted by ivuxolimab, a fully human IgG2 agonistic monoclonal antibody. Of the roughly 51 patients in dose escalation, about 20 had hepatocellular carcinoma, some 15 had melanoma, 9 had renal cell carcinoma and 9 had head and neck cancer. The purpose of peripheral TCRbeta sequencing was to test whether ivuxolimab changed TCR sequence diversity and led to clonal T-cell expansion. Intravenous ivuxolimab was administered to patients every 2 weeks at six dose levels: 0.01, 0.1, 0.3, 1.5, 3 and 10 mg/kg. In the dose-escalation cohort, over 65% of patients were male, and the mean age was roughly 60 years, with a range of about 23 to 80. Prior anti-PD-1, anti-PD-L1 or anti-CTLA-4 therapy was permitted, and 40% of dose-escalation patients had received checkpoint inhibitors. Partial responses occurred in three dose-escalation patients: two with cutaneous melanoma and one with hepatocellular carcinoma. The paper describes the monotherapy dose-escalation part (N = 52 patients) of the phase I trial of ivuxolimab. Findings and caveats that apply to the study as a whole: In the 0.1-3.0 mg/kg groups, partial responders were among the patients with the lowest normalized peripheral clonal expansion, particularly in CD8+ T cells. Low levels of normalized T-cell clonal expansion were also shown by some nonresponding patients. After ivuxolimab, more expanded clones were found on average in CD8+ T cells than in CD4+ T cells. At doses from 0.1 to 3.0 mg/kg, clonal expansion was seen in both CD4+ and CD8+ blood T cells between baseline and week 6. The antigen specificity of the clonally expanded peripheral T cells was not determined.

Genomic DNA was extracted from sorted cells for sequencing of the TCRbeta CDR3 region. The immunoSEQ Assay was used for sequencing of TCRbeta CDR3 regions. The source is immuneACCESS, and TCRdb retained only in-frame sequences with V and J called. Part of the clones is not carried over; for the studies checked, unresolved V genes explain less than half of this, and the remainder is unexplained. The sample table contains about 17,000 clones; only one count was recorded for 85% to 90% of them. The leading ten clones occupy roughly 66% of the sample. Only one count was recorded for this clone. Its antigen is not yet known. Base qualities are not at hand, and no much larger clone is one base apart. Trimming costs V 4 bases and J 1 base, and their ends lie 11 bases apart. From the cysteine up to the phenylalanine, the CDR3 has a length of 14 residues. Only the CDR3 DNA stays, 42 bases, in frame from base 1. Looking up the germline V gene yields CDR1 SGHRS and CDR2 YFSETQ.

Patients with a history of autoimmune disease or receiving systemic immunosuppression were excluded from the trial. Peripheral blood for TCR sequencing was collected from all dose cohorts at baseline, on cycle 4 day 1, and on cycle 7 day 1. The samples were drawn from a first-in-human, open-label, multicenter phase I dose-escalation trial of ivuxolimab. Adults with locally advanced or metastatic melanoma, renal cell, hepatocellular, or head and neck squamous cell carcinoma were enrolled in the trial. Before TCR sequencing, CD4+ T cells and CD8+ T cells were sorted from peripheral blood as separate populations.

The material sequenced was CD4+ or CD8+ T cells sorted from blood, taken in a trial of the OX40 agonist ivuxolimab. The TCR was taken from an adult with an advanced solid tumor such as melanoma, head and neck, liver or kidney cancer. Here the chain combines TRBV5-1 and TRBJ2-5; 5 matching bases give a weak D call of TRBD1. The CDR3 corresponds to CASSRSGIQETQYF. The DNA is TGCGCCAGCAGCCGATCAGGGATCCAAGAGACCCAGTACTTC. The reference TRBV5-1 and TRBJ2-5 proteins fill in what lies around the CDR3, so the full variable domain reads KAGVTQTPRYLIKTRGQQVTLSCSPISGHRSVSWYQQTPGQGLQFLFEYFSETQRNKGNFPGRFSGRQFSNSRSEMNVSTLELGDSALYLCASSRSGIQETQYFGPGTRLLVL.